The 21 T cell receptor beta chains presented below share a single source sample, sequenced in a study of blood T cell repertoires in COVID-19. This table comes from immunoSEQ multiplex PCR, and its TCRdb copy is limited to in-frame clones, with some not included. The sample has about 260,000 clones; over 70% are singletons. Sequencing was performed on peripheral blood. The receptors shown here come from a middle-aged woman who had recovered from COVID-19.

The V call is TRBV11-3, the J call TRBJ1-5; the D gene is possibly TRBD1 (6 bases). CDR3 length: 16 residues. Between the trimmed V and J ends, which lost 5 bases and 0 bases, there was a span of 14 bases. Per the germline V gene, CDR1 is SGHNT and CDR2 is YENEEA. CDR3 amino acids: CASSTRTANSNQPQHF. CDR3 DNA: TGTGCCAGCAGCACCCGGACAGCAAATAGCAATCAGCCCCAGCATTTT.

The chain joins TRBV9 to TRBJ2-7; D is perhaps TRBD2 (6 bases). V lost 3 bases and J lost 0, with 10 bases in between. Germline V gives CDR1 SGDLS, CDR2 YYNGEE. This CDR3 is built from 14 residues. CDR3 amino acids: CASSAGTPSYEQYF. In DNA form, the CDR3 reads TGTGCCAGCAGCGCCGGGACTCCCTCCTACGAGCAGTACTTC. The variable domain in full, completed from reference TRBV9 and TRBJ2-7, reads DSGVTQTPKHLITATGQRVTLRCSPRSGDLSVYWYQQSLDQGLQFLIQYYNGEERAKGNILERFSAQQFPDLHSELNLSSLELGDSALYFCASSAGTPSYEQYFGPGTRLTVT.

CDR3 sequence: CSARDYGYTF. Here the CDR3 DNA reads TGCAGTGCCAGGGACTATGGCTACACCTTC. J is TRBJ1-2 and V is TRBV20-1; D perhaps matches TRBD1 (5 bases). Between the trimmed V and J ends, which lost 6 bases and 3 bases, there was a span of 5 bases. Germline values: CDR1 DFQATT, CDR2 SNEGSKA (reference sequence). The CDR3 length is 10 residues.

This clone was detected only a few times. The V and J genes are TRBV4-3 and TRBJ1-1, with a tentative D call TRBD1 (5 bases). CDR1 and CDR2 from the germline V gene are LGHNA and YSLEER. The CDR3 is 14 residues long. V lost 3 bases, J lost 6 bases, and 14 bases lay in between. The CDR3 protein is CASSQGGRSAEAFF. The CDR3 DNA follows: TGCGCCAGCAGCCAGGGGGGACGGTCGGCTGAAGCTTTCTTT.

This chain uses TRBV9 with TRBJ2-3; TRBD2 is a possible D gene (8 bases). Trimming took off 3 bases at V and 8 bases at J, with 19 bases between the two ends. The CDR3 totals 15 residues. Germline V gene data show CDR1 as SGDLS and CDR2 as YYNGEE. The CDR3 region is CASSGGGLGGGTQYF. The DNA of the CDR3 is TGTGCCAGCAGCGGAGGGGGCCTCGGGGGGGGTACGCAGTATTTT.

This clone was counted between two and nine times. This chain connects TRBV30 to TRBJ2-7; 7 bases line up with TRBD1. The CDR3 sequence is 13 residues long. Germline values: CDR1 GTSNPN, CDR2 SVGIG (reference sequence). The J segment lost 2 bases and the V segment lost 2 bases, leaving 3 bases of the junction unmatched. The CDR3 DNA reads as TGTGCCTGGAGTTGGGGGACAGCCTACGAGCAGTACTTC. Translated: CAWSWGTAYEQYF.

CDR3 sequence reads: CSVDRGGNTEAFF. The CDR3 DNA follows: TGCAGCGTTGACCGGGGGGGGAACACTGAAGCTTTCTTT. V usage is TRBV29-1 and J usage is TRBJ1-1; possibly TRBD1 for D (5 bases). Germline assignment: CDR1 SQVTM and CDR2 ANQGSEA. Trimming removed 3 bases at V and 1 base at J, with 9 bases between. This CDR3 contains 13 residues.

The rearrangement uses TRBV5-1 and TRBJ2-3; TRBD2 agrees at 13 bases. Germline CDR1 reads SGHRS; CDR2 reads YFSETQ. Unmatched junction bases numbered 10, after V lost 5 bases and J lost 1 base. The CDR3 has 18 residues. The CDR3 bases are TGCGCCAGCAGTCGGACTAGCGGGGGAACCGCTGGCACAGATACGCAGTATTTT. Translated: CASSRTSGGTAGTDTQYF.

The chain joins TRBV3-1 (or the pseudogene TRBV3-2) to TRBJ1-1; TRBD1 matches 10 bases. The CDR3 extends over 18 amino acids. Trimming removed 4 bases from V and 0 bases from J; junction bases left unmatched: 11. Germline values: CDR1 LGHDT, CDR2 YNNKEL (reference sequence). For the CDR3, the DNA is TGTGCCAGCAGCCCGTCCCGGGACAGGGGTCAAATGAACACTGAAGCTTTCTTT. Protein: CASSPSRDRGQMNTEAFF.

V and J are TRBV6-5 and TRBJ2-1; the match to TRBD2 covers 7 bases. With V trimmed by 8 bases and J by 8 bases, 3 bases remained unmatched. The CDR3 loop spans 11 amino acids. Germline CDR1 MNHEY, CDR2 SVGAGI. CDR3 amino acids: CASLAGDEQFF. For the CDR3, the DNA is TGTGCCAGCCTCGCGGGAGATGAGCAGTTCTTC.

V gene TRBV5-6 combines with J gene TRBJ2-1; no clear D gene. The germline gives CDR1 SGHDT, CDR2 YYEEEE. V dropped 0 bases and J dropped 3 bases, with 10 bases sitting between them. There are 15 residues in the CDR3. CDR3 DNA: TGTGCCAGCAGCTTGGGGCTAGTAGACTACAATGAGCAGTTCTTC. This translates into CASSLGLVDYNEQFF.

The chain has TRBV5-3 and TRBJ2-2; maybe TRBD1 (5 bases). TRBV5-3 is an ORF, and what it does is uncertain. The CDR3 spans 16 residues. Trimming cost V 8 bases and J 0 bases, with 17 bases left between them. The CDR3 protein is CASRQGHSSNTGELFF. For the CDR3, the DNA is TGTGCCAGCCGGCAGGGCCACTCCTCGAACACCGGGGAGCTGTTTTTT.

In this sample, this clone turned up a few times. The V and J genes are TRBV7-3 and TRBJ2-2, with D perhaps TRBD1 (5 bases). The V end lost 3 bases, the J end lost 4 bases, and 6 bases lay between the germline ends. Germline V lookup: CDR1 SGHTA, CDR2 FQGTGA. The CDR3 totals 13 residues. The CDR3 coding sequence is TGTGCCAGCAGCTTTGGGGCCACCGGGGAGCTGTTTTTT. Translating it yields CASSFGATGELFF. Full variable domain (outside the CDR3, taken from reference TRBV7-3 and TRBJ2-2): GAGVSQTPSNKVTEKGKYVELRCDPISGHTALYWYRQSLGQGPEFLIYFQGTGAADDSGLPNDRFFAVRPEGSVSTLKIQRTERGDSAVYLCASSFGATGELFFGEGSRLTVL.

The chain couples TRBV10-1 to TRBJ1-1, with D possibly matching TRBD1 (5 bases). V lost 3 bases and J 1 base, leaving 9 bases between the germline ends. CDR1 is WNHNN and CDR2 is SYGVQD in the germline V gene (reference sequence). This CDR3 contains 14 residues. CDR3 region: CASSDGHPNTEAFF. For the CDR3, the DNA is TGCGCCAGCAGTGATGGACACCCGAACACTGAAGCTTTCTTT.

This sequence joins TRBV6-5 and TRBJ1-5, with 10 bases aligning to TRBD1. Germline V CDR1 and CDR2: MNHEY, SVGAGI. V was clipped by 5 bases and J by 9 bases; unmatched bases: 10. This CDR3 has 15 residues. The CDR3 coding sequence is TGTGCCAGCAGTAGGACCGGGGACAGGGGTGGGCCCCAGCATTTT. Residues: CASSRTGDRGGPQHF.

The gene calls are TRBV9 and TRBJ2-7; TRBD1 matches at 7 bases. Trimming at V came to 3 bases and at J to 5 bases, leaving 8 bases not matched to a gene. CDR1 and CDR2 from the germline V gene are SGDLS and YYNGEE. CDR3 length: 14 amino acids. This CDR3 reads CASSADQTGDEQYF. In DNA form, the CDR3 reads TGTGCCAGCAGCGCGGATCAAACAGGGGACGAGCAGTACTTC.

This chain joins TRBV5-4 and TRBJ2-5, with 9 bases fitting TRBD2. Germline V CDR1 and CDR2: SGHNT, YYREEE (reference sequence). This CDR3 spans 15 amino acids. After removal of 0 bases from V and 5 bases from J, the junction contained 5 bases not matched to a gene. CDR3 sequence reads: CASSLGLAGEETQYF. The CDR3 region has the DNA TGTGCCAGCAGCTTGGGGTTAGCGGGGGAGGAGACCCAGTACTTC.

V and J are TRBV11-1 and TRBJ2-7, with D perhaps matching TRBD1 (6 bases). CDR1 SGHAT and CDR2 FQDESV come from the germline V gene (reference sequence). The CDR3 is 15 amino acids. Trimming stripped 1 base from V and 2 bases from J, with 12 bases between. The CDR3 DNA reads TGTGCCAGCAGCTTAGAAGGGGGAATAACCTACGAGCAGTACTTC. It translates to CASSLEGGITYEQYF.

The chain joins TRBV11-3 to TRBJ2-7; the match to TRBD2 covers 8 bases. Trimming took 5 bases from V and 2 from J; bases not matched to a gene: 11. The CDR3 covers 16 residues. From germline, CDR1 is SGHNT and CDR2 YENEEA. The CDR3 loop is CASSPGGTSRTYEQYF. The CDR3 coding sequence is TGTGCCAGCAGCCCGGGGGGGACATCCCGGACCTACGAGCAGTACTTC. Supplemented by reference TRBV11-3 and TRBJ2-7, the full variable domain reads EAGVVQSPRYKIIEKKQPVAFWCNPISGHNTLYWYLQNLGQGPELLIRYENEEAVDDSQLPKDRFSAERLKGVDSTLKIQPAELGDSAVYLCASSPGGTSRTYEQYFGPGTRLTVT.

The CDR3 loop reads CASSPPFRQGAYEQYF. The CDR3 DNA is TGTGCCAGCAGCCCCCCCTTTAGGCAGGGGGCCTACGAGCAGTACTTC. V gene TRBV7-9 combines with J gene TRBJ2-7; 7 nucleotides align to TRBD1. CDR1 is SEHNR, CDR2 FQNEAQ, per germline (reference sequence). This CDR3 has 16 residues. The junction had 12 bases not matched to a gene; V was cut back by 5 bases and J by 2 bases.

The table lists this clone with a count of one. For the CDR3, the DNA is TGCGCCAGCAGCCCGGGACAGACCTACGAGCAGTACTTC. Translated: CASSPGQTYEQYF. This chain joins TRBV5-1 and TRBJ2-7; 7 nucleotides match TRBD1. V shed 4 bases, J shed 2 bases, and the junction held 3 bases outside the gene matches. Germline V gene data show CDR1 as SGHRS and CDR2 as YFSETQ. This CDR3 spans 13 amino acids.